The 21 T cell receptor beta chains below come from one sample, sequenced in a study of OX40 agonist ivuxolimab in advanced cancers. Libraries were constructed by the immunoSEQ multiplex PCR assay. Held by TCRdb, this immuneACCESS table contains in-frame sequences only and omits some clones. Under half of the omission traces to an unresolved V gene where checked; the cause of the rest is unknown. The table for this sample lists some 33,000 clones; about 88% of them were counted only once. The top ten hold approximately 21% of the sample. The sample here was CD4+ or CD8+ T cells sorted from blood, taken in a trial of the OX40 agonist ivuxolimab. The receptors stem from an adult with an advanced solid tumor such as melanoma, head and neck, liver or kidney cancer.

Comments on this clone: At the DNA level, this CDR3 is encoded by other sequences in the same sample as well. In nucleotides, the CDR3 is TGTGCCAGCAGTTCCGCCTACGAGCAGTACTTC. Translated: CASSSAYEQYF. This chain links TRBV27 with TRBJ2-7; D uncertain. V gave up 4 bases and J gave up 2 bases, with 3 bases separating them. This CDR3 has 11 residues. Germline V gene lookup returns CDR1 MNHEY and CDR2 SMNVEV (reference sequence).

This chain joins TRBV5-1 and TRBJ2-5; the D gene could be TRBD1 or TRBD2 (5 bases each). Trimming removed 0 bases at V and 5 bases at J, with 17 bases between. Germline V CDR1 and CDR2: SGHRS, YFSETQ. There are 16 residues in the CDR3. For the CDR3, the DNA is TGCGCCAGCAGCTTGGGTAGCTGGGACGAGGCGGAGACCCAGTACTTC. This sequence encodes CASSLGSWDEAETQYF.

The chain employs TRBV7-3 and TRBJ2-1; 10 nucleotides match TRBD2. The CDR3 contains 15 residues. Germline CDR1 and CDR2: SGHTA and FQGTGA. After removal of 5 bases from V and 2 bases from J, the junction contained 3 bases not matched to a gene. The CDR3 coding sequence is TGTGCCAGCAGCCCTAGCGGGAGTCCCTACAATGAGCAGTTCTTC. Translation: CASSPSGSPYNEQFF.

The V and J genes are TRBV2 and TRBJ1-2, with TRBD1 matching 7 bases. The CDR3 is 17 residues long. The V segment lost 8 bases and the J segment 0 bases; nucleotides outside the gene matches: 15. The germline V gene has CDR1 SNHLY and CDR2 FYNNEI. CDR3 nucleotide sequence: TGTGCCAGCGTGGGAAGTGAATGGGACAGACCTAACTATGGCTACACCTTC. This sequence encodes CASVGSEWDRPNYGYTF.

J is TRBJ1-2 and V is TRBV27, with 7 nucleotides matching TRBD1. This CDR3 is built from 13 residues. The V gene end was trimmed by 6 bases and the J gene end by 8 bases; junction bases not matched to a gene: 9. The germline CDR1 and CDR2 sequences are MNHEY and SMNVEV (reference sequence). This CDR3 is CASRSDREEGYTF. For the CDR3, the DNA is TGTGCCAGCAGGTCCGACAGGGAGGAAGGCTACACCTTC.

This clone was recorded at least ten times. The gene calls are TRBV28 and TRBJ1-1, with a weak D call TRBD1 (5 bases). V dropped 5 bases and J dropped 0 bases, with 10 bases sitting between them. The CDR3 covers 14 residues. From germline, CDR1 is MDHEN and CDR2 SYDVKM. CDR3 region: CASSTGLMNTEAFF. The CDR3 DNA is TGTGCCAGCAGTACGGGACTGATGAACACTGAAGCTTTCTTT.

V is TRBV9 and J is TRBJ2-1; a possible D gene is TRBD2 (5 bases). Germline V lookup: CDR1 SGDLS, CDR2 YYNGEE. The CDR3 sequence is 15 residues long. V was pared by 0 bases and J by 7 bases, with 14 bases between. This CDR3 reads CASSVEGGPSNEQFF. In DNA, the CDR3 is TGTGCCAGCAGCGTAGAAGGCGGGCCCTCTAATGAGCAGTTCTTC.

CDR3 DNA sequence: TGCGCCAGCAGCTCCCAACCGAAAGACAGGGTGGAGACCCAGTACTTC. As protein: CASSSQPKDRVETQYF. The genes are TRBV5-1 and TRBJ2-5; TRBD1 matches 7 bases. Germline V gives CDR1 SGHRS, CDR2 YFSETQ. This CDR3 has 16 amino acids. J lost 5 bases, V lost 3 bases, and 13 bases had no gene match.

The gene calls are TRBV7-6 and TRBJ2-2; D possibly corresponds to TRBD2 (6 bases). The ends were cut back, 4 bases at V and 4 bases at J, with 10 bases in the middle. Germline CDR1 is SGHVS and CDR2 is FNYEAQ. The CDR3 spans 14 residues. The CDR3 DNA sequence: TGTGCCAGCAGCTCGCGGGGAGGCACCGGGGAGCTGTTTTTT. Translating gives CASSSRGGTGELFF.

This clone was seen only once. The genes are TRBV6-5 and TRBJ2-1; the D is unclear. In germline, CDR1 is MNHEY, CDR2 SVGAGI. V lost 5 bases, J lost 7 bases, and 12 bases lay in between. The CDR3 is 13 residues long. CDR3 nucleotides: TGTGCCAGCAGTCCCTCTCACAAGAATGAGCAGTTCTTC. Encoded protein: CASSPSHKNEQFF.

This clone appeared once. The chain joins TRBV29-1 to TRBJ2-5; the match to TRBD2 covers 15 bases. Losses at the gene ends were 6 bases for V and 5 bases for J; bases not matched to a gene: 7. Looked up from germline, CDR1 is SQVTM and CDR2 is ANQGSEA. This CDR3 has 15 residues. CDR3 protein: CSVDGLAGGPETQYF. The CDR3 nucleotides read TGCAGCGTAGACGGACTAGCGGGAGGGCCCGAGACCCAGTACTTC.

This clone was counted between two and nine times. The sample holds other DNA sequences that translate to the same CDR3. The chain couples TRBV7-9 to TRBJ2-5; 10 nucleotides align to TRBD1. The germline V gene encodes CDR1 SEHNR and CDR2 FQNEAQ (reference sequence). This CDR3 contains 14 residues. V lost 4 bases, J lost 5 bases, and 4 bases stayed unmatched. The CDR3 coding sequence is TGTGCCAGCAGCTGGACAGGGGGACGGGAGACCCAGTACTTC. It encodes CASSWTGGRETQYF.

J is TRBJ1-3 and V is TRBV6-6, with D maybe TRBD1 (5 bases). This CDR3 contains 15 residues. Germline V gives CDR1 MNHNY, CDR2 SVGAGI (reference sequence). The germline V and J ends were trimmed by 4 bases and 0 bases, with 10 bases remaining between them. The CDR3 sequence: CASSWDGHSGNTIYF. The CDR3 nucleotides are TGTGCCAGCAGTTGGGACGGACACTCTGGAAACACCATATATTTT.

This chain links TRBV9 with TRBJ1-4; TRBD1 might be the D (6 bases). CDR1 is SGDLS and CDR2 is YYNGEE in the germline V gene. CDR3 length: 15 amino acids. V was cut by 0 bases and J by 7 bases, with 13 bases left in between. CDR3 sequence: CASSVEGGQFEKLFF. In DNA, the CDR3 is TGTGCCAGCAGCGTAGAGGGGGGGCAATTTGAAAAACTGTTTTTT.

V gene TRBV28 combines with J gene TRBJ1-1; unclear D gene. Germline V gene data show CDR1 as MDHEN and CDR2 as SYDVKM. The germline V and J ends were trimmed by 8 bases and 10 bases, with 5 bases remaining between them. CDR3 length equals 8 residues. Here the CDR3 reads CASGAAFF. The CDR3 DNA follows: TGTGCCAGCGGAGCAGCTTTCTTT.

The V and J genes are TRBV7-2 and TRBJ1-2, with D perhaps TRBD1 (5 bases). Germline loops: CDR1 SGHTA, CDR2 FQGNSA. The CDR3 spans 13 residues. Trimming removed 4 bases at V and 2 bases at J, with 8 bases between. In DNA, the CDR3 is TGTGCCAGCAGCTCGGGGGAAAACTATGGCTACACCTTC. Translated: CASSSGENYGYTF.

The chain employs TRBV5-1 and TRBJ2-5; 15 bases are a match to TRBD2. Germline loops: CDR1 SGHRS, CDR2 YFSETQ. V trimming: 4 bases; J trimming: 4 bases; junction bases outside the gene matches: 5. The CDR3 has 16 amino acids. For the CDR3, the DNA is TGCGCCAGCAGCGAGGGACTAGCGGGGGGTATAGAGACCCAGTACTTC. As protein: CASSEGLAGGIETQYF.

The chain uses TRBV5-4 and TRBJ2-1; 7 bases are a match to TRBD2. The germline V gene encodes CDR1 SGHNT and CDR2 YYREEE (reference sequence). J gave up 9 bases and V 0 bases, and 6 bases lay outside the gene matches. The CDR3 extends over 14 amino acids. The CDR3 loop reads CASSLGGGSTEQFF. CDR3 nucleotides: TGTGCCAGCAGCTTGGGGGGCGGGAGTACTGAGCAGTTCTTC.

V gene TRBV9 combines with J gene TRBJ2-5, with 8 nucleotides matching TRBD1. Looked up from germline, CDR1 is SGDLS and CDR2 is YYNGEE. The CDR3 contains 15 residues. After removal of 1 base from V and 3 bases from J, the junction contained 5 bases not matched to a gene. The CDR3 nucleotides are TGTGCCAGCAGCGTATTTTCGGACAGGGAAGAGACCCAGTACTTC. Amino acid sequence: CASSVFSDREETQYF.

The chain uses TRBV7-6 and TRBJ1-1, with no clear D. Germline V gene lookup returns CDR1 SGHVS and CDR2 FNYEAQ. The V end lost 5 bases, the J end lost 3 bases, and 10 bases lay between the germline ends. This CDR3 is 13 amino acids long. The CDR3: CASSQGFYTEAFF. In nucleotides, the CDR3 is TGTGCCAGCAGCCAAGGGTTTTACACTGAAGCTTTCTTT.

This chain links TRBV28 with TRBJ2-3; 9 bases match TRBD1. Germline CDR1 MDHEN, CDR2 SYDVKM. The CDR3 extends over 14 amino acids. V lost 7 bases, J lost 3 bases, and 5 bases stayed unmatched. Here the CDR3 reads CASTWGTGTDTQYF. For the CDR3, the DNA is TGTGCCAGCACCTGGGGGACAGGGACAGATACGCAGTATTTT.